Listed below are T cell receptor beta chains from one sample, sequenced in a study of type 1 and type 2 diabetes patients. Each CDR3 protein gets one entry after TCRdb re-called the multiplex PCR reads with MiXCR. The data show approximately 260,000 distinct CDR3 sequences, with around 47% seen just once and approximately 14% held by the top ten. Material: peripheral blood mononuclear cells (PBMCs). These receptors all come from a man aged 18-30 years with type 2 diabetes. CDR3s include the opening cysteine and the closing phenylalanine or tryptophan. The D gene is left open where the match is weak. Only some rows state a clone size, as once, few, many or a class for expanded clones.

TRBV4-1	NA	TRBJ2-7	few	TGCGCCAGCAGCCATAGCGTAGCCTACGAGCAGTACTTC	CASSHSVAYEQYF
TRBV11-2	NA	TRBJ2-7	NA	TGTGCCAGCAGCTTAACGGGACATTTGTCTCGGGAGCAGTACTTC	CASSLTGHLSREQYF
TRBV6-5	NA	TRBJ2-3	NA	TGTGCCAGCAGTTTTAGGGGACCCACAGATACGCAGTATTTT	CASSFRGPTDTQYF
TRBV6-1	NA	TRBJ1-2	NA	TGTGCCACCGTACCCGTTTATGGCTACACCTTC	CATVPVYGYTF
TRBV19	NA	TRBJ2-1	NA	TGTGCCTGGAGTGTACTTGACGGACACAATGAGCAGTTCTTC	CAWSVLDGHNEQFF
TRBV6-5	TRBD1	TRBJ1-1	few	TGTGCCAGCAGTTCCCAACCGGGACAGAACTCTGTCTTGTACACTGAAGCTTTCTTT	CASSSQPGQNSVLYTEAFF
TRBV12-5	NA	TRBJ1-1	few	TGTGCTAGTGGTTTTGAGACGGGCACTGAAGCTTTCTTT	CASGFETGTEAFF
TRBV2	NA	TRBJ2-3	NA	TGTGCCAGTCGAGTAGGGAGGATCGCAGATACGCAGTATTTT	CASRVGRIADTQYF
TRBV6-5	NA	TRBJ1-5	NA	TGTGCCAGCACCCTCACGGACACCTCAAATCAGCCCCAGCATTTT	CASTLTDTSNQPQHF
TRBV5-1	NA	TRBJ1-4	many	TGCGCCAGCAGCTTGGCAATTGCATGGCCAACTAATGAAAAACTGTTTTTT	CASSLAIAWPTNEKLFF
TRBV25-1	TRBD1	TRBJ2-6	many	TGTGCCAGCAGTGATCGACAGGGGCTCGAGTCTGGGGCCAACGTCCTGACTTTC	CASSDRQGLESGANVLTF
TRBV7-8	NA	TRBJ2-7	NA	TGTGCCAGCAGAAATAAAGGGGTCGACTCCTACGAGCAGTACTTC	CASRNKGVDSYEQYF
TRBV7-3	NA	TRBJ1-1	few	TGTGCCAGCAGCTTAGGAGGGTTAGGAGTGACTGAAGCTTTCTTT	CASSLGGLGVTEAFF
TRBV13	NA	TRBJ2-7	NA	TGTGCCAGCAGCCCTGGGGACAATCTCTACGAGCAGTACTTC	CASSPGDNLYEQYF
TRBV10-2	NA	TRBJ2-7	NA	TGCGCCAGCAAGGGGGGACAAGACTACGAGCAGTACTTC	CASKGGQDYEQYF
TRBV7-2	TRBD1	TRBJ2-5	few	TGTGCCAGCAAACCAGGGGGCAAAGAGACCCAGTACTTC	CASKPGGKETQYF
TRBV6-1	TRBD1	TRBJ1-2	NA	TGTGCCAGCAGTGAACGACCCTCCGGGACAGGGAACTATGGCTACACCTTC	CASSERPSGTGNYGYTF
TRBV7-2	TRBD1	TRBJ2-5	NA	TGTGCCAGCAGCCATGGACAGGGAGAAGAGACCCAGTACTTC	CASSHGQGEETQYF
TRBV10-3	TRBD2	TRBJ2-5	once	TGTGCCATCAGCGAGACTAGCGGAAACCAAGAGACCCAGTACTTC	CAISETSGNQETQYF
TRBV28	NA	TRBJ1-1	many	TGTGCCAGCAGTAAAGAGTATTCGGTTTCGACTGAAGCTTTCTTT	CASSKEYSVSTEAFF
TRBV15	TRBD2	TRBJ2-3	few	TGTGCCACCAGCAGAAAACTAGCGGGGTACACAGATACGCAGTATTTT	CATSRKLAGYTDTQYF
TRBV20-1	NA	TRBJ1-2	once	TGCAGTGCCACGGAGGACTATGGCTACACCTTC	CSATEDYGYTF
TRBV7-2	NA	TRBJ1-5	NA	TGTGCCAGCAGCTTTTACAGGGAGGGCAATCAGCCCCAGCATTTT	CASSFYREGNQPQHF
TRBV19	TRBD1	TRBJ2-7	few	TGTGCCAGTAGTATCGGGACAGCCTACGAGCAGTACTTC	CASSIGTAYEQYF
TRBV13	NA	TRBJ1-6	NA	TGTGCCAGCTCGCTTCTCGGACGGAATAATTCACCCCTCCACTTT	CASSLLGRNNSPLHF
TRBV2	NA	TRBJ2-5	NA	TGTGCCAGCAGTGACCGAACGGCAACCGAGACAGAGACCCAGTACTTC	CASSDRTATETETQYF
TRBV4-1	TRBD1	TRBJ1-2	few	TGCGCCAGCAGCCAGGTGGGGGGGGGACAGACGAACTATGGCTACACCTTC	CASSQVGGGQTNYGYTF
TRBV28	TRBD2	TRBJ2-5	few	TGTGCCAGCAGTTTTCCCGGACTAGTTGGCGAGACCCAGTACTTC	CASSFPGLVGETQYF
TRBV6-1	NA	TRBJ1-1	NA	TGTGCCAGCAGTGAGGGTGAGAGCACTGAAGCTTTCTTT	CASSEGESTEAFF
TRBV12-3/TRBV12-4	TRBD1	TRBJ1-1	NA	TGTGCCAGCAGTTCCGGACAGGTGAACACTGAAGCTTTCTTT	CASSSGQVNTEAFF
TRBV7-7	NA	TRBJ2-2	NA	TGTGCCAGCAGCTTAAACAGGGCTCCGAACACCGGGGAGCTGTTTTTT	CASSLNRAPNTGELFF
TRBV5-1	TRBD2	TRBJ2-7	NA	TGCGCCAGCAGCAGCGGACTAGTGGGAGGGTTCGAGCAGTACTTC	CASSSGLVGGFEQYF
TRBV19	TRBD1	TRBJ2-7	NA	TGTGCCAGCCGGGACAGGGTGAACTACGAGCAGTACTTC	CASRDRVNYEQYF
TRBV19	NA	TRBJ1-1	NA	TGTGCCAGTAATAATTTGAACACTGAAGCTTTCTTT	CASNNLNTEAFF
TRBV6-5	TRBD2	TRBJ2-1	NA	TGTGCCAGCAGCTCGCATAGCGGGAGGGTGGGTGAGCAGTTCTTC	CASSSHSGRVGEQFF
TRBV9	NA	TRBJ2-2	NA	TGTGCCAGCAGCGTAGCTGAGAGAACCGGGGAGCTGTTTTTT	CASSVAERTGELFF
TRBV29-1	TRBD1	TRBJ1-2	many	TGCAGCGTTCTCGGGACAGACTTGGTTGGCTACACCTTC	CSVLGTDLVGYTF
TRBV20-1	TRBD1	TRBJ2-2	NA	TGCAGTGCTAGCATGCAGGGGGCGAACACCGGGGAGCTGTTTTTT	CSASMQGANTGELFF
TRBV4-1	NA	TRBJ2-7	few	TGCGCCAGCAGCCAAGATGGGGGCGGCTGGTACGAGCAGTACTTC	CASSQDGGGWYEQYF
TRBV27	TRBD1	TRBJ2-1	NA	TGTGCCAGCACCGACAGGGGTATTTACAATGAGCAGTTCTTC	CASTDRGIYNEQFF
TRBV12-3/TRBV12-4	NA	TRBJ2-5	NA	TGTGCCAGCAGTTTAGCGGGGGGGCCTGGTGAGACCCAGTACTTC	CASSLAGGPGETQYF
TRBV10-2	NA	TRBJ2-2	NA	TGCGCCAGCAGTGAGGGAACGGGAACGAACACCGGGGAGCTGTTTTTT	CASSEGTGTNTGELFF
TRBV19	NA	TRBJ1-5	NA	TGTGCCAGTAGTATGCTCCCTCCAGGGAATCAGCCCCAGCATTTT	CASSMLPPGNQPQHF
TRBV24-1	NA	TRBJ2-3	NA	TGTGCCACCAGTGATCGGGCCAGCACAGATACGCAGTATTTT	CATSDRASTDTQYF
TRBV2	NA	TRBJ2-2	NA	TGTGCCAGCAGTTGGCTTCTCGGCAGGGCGGGCGGGGAGCTGTTTTTT	CASSWLLGRAGGELFF